This TCR beta chain came from a study of OX40 agonist ivuxolimab in advanced cancers. Assay: immunoSEQ multiplex PCR; the TCRdb copy retains only in-frame clones and omits some. Of some 90,000 clones listed, 87% are singletons. This clone is a singleton in its sample. Trimming at V came to 0 bases and at J to 7 bases, leaving 8 bases not matched to a gene. Germline V gene data show CDR1 as SGHRS and CDR2 as YFSETQ. This CDR3 contains 15 residues. Sequenced material: CD4+ or CD8+ T cells sorted from blood, taken in a trial of the OX40 agonist ivuxolimab. V and J are TRBV5-1 and TRBJ1-2, with 8 bases that match TRBD1. The sequence was collected from an adult with an advanced solid tumor such as melanoma, head and neck, liver or kidney cancer. The DNA for the CDR3 is TGCGCCAGCAGCTTGGTAGGACAGGGTACCGCTGGCTACACCTTC. The encoded protein is CASSLVGQGTAGYTF.